Listed below are T cell receptor beta chains from one sample, sequenced in a study of cytomegalovirus exposure and HLA in healthy donors. Clones were sequenced by immunoSEQ multiplex PCR, and TCRdb holds only the in-frame ones, with some missing. Of around 120,000 clones in the sample, about 81% were seen once. Material: PBMCs. The receptors stem from a woman aged 40 to 55 in good health and CMV-seropositive. Both conserved end residues are part of each CDR3.

j_call: TRBJ1-4
v_call: TRBV2
cdr3_aa: CASSVNLKLFF

j_call: TRBJ1-3
v_call: TRBV5-1
cdr3_aa: CASSTDRAPIYF

j_call: TRBJ2-7
v_call: TRBV13
cdr3_aa: CASSSPPGLAVSYEQYF

j_call: TRBJ1-4
v_call: TRBV7-9
cdr3_aa: CASRDAGGAGEKLFF

j_call: TRBJ2-7
v_call: TRBV30
cdr3_aa: CAWSLTGLGSEQYF

j_call: TRBJ2-1
v_call: TRBV9
cdr3_aa: CASSPPRTGAGEQFF

j_call: TRBJ2-1
v_call: TRBV5-4
cdr3_aa: CASSPRGGSNEQFF

j_call: -
v_call: TRBV9
cdr3_aa: CASSPTLTGEFEQYF

j_call: TRBJ2-7
v_call: TRBV20-1
cdr3_aa: CSARDVYEQYF

j_call: TRBJ1-1
v_call: TRBV6-5
cdr3_aa: CASSPRDKLNTEAFF

j_call: TRBJ1-2
v_call: TRBV10-3
cdr3_aa: CAIAGRGDYGYTF

j_call: TRBJ1-6
v_call: TRBV25-1
cdr3_aa: CASSEGTGNSPLHF

j_call: TRBJ1-1
v_call: TRBV7-9
cdr3_aa: CASSSGPNTEAFF